This TCR beta chain was sequenced during a study of T cells in localized non-small cell lung cancer. Points from the study as a whole: Sequencing was limited to one tumor region, leaving the possibility of heterogeneity open. Uninvolved nearby lung showed the greatest T cell clonality, exceeding that found in tumor. Adjacent lung had a median approximately 57 of the 100 largest tumor clones.

Repertoires were generated with immunoSEQ multiplex PCR, while TCRdb's copy carries only in-frame clones and drops some. The table lists roughly 2,000 clones, approximately 25% of them singletons. Looked up from germline, CDR1 is KGHSH and CDR2 is LQKENI. The CDR3 runs 13 residues. V was pared by 6 bases and J by 3 bases, with 3 bases of the junction left unmatched. On this clone itself: Antigen: not known.

This clonotype was obtained from a male donor at least 60 years old with stage I lung adenocarcinoma. The chain couples TRBV18 to TRBJ1-2, with 8 bases matching TRBD1. The sequencing used normal lung tissue next to the tumor, collected before any cancer treatment. DNA of the CDR3: TGTGCCAGCTCGCCGGGACAGGACTATGGCTACACCTTC. Its translation is CASSPGQDYGYTF.